This T cell receptor (beta chain) was observed in a study of molecular identifiers for immune sequencing clone quantification. General study findings and limits: Clonotypes topping 20 RNA copies carried over 99% of effector molecules but under 1% of naive ones.

Making the bulk TCR libraries relied on previously described methods and listed TCR primers. TCRdb re-analysed the PCR reads in MiXCR, keeping a single row per CDR3 protein. In the table there are over 600,000 distinct CDR3 sequences, just under 20% of which are singletons. Naive CD8 libraries came from about 19,000 to 1,100,000 sorted cells with 10%, 30% or 50% RNA. Sorting captured naive CD8 T cells as CD8+CD4-CCR7+CD45RA+. This clonotype appeared many times. Its antigen is currently unknown. Sequenced input: naive CD8+ T cells from blood, with Jurkat cell RNA spiked in. Sample subset: FACS-sorted CD8+CD4-CCR7+CD45RA+ naive T cells. This receptor was identified in a human donor in good health. Some libraries in this study had Jurkat cell RNA spiked in.

The CDR3 spells CASSLGAFGTGELFF. The CDR3 bases are TGTGCCAGCAGCTTAGGGGCGTTTGGTACCGGGGAGCTGTTTTTT. J is TRBJ2-2 and V is TRBV7-8; D gene ambiguous. Deletions cut 1 base from V and 5 bases from J, with 11 bases between. CDR1 and CDR2 from the germline V gene are SGHVS and FQNEAQ. This CDR3 contains 15 residues.